Included here is one TCR beta chain sequence, with context. The table lists this clonotype with many counts. It has no known antigen specificity. Per-base quality was not reported, and no clone a single base away is much larger than it. This entry belongs to a study of T cell repertoires in cytomegalovirus infection (dated by TCRdb to the late 2010s). In the study overall: Donor HLA type was relevant to the analysis, because carriage of CMV infection together with the matching HLA type was indicated by public TCR beta signatures. Results the study describes overall, beyond this receptor: Carriers of CMV infection plus the relevant HLA type were discriminated by the cumulative frequency of public TCR beta family members in the study cohort and in an independent 352-donor cohort. In the ex vivo response, HLA-C-restricted CMV-specific TCR beta clonotypes were dominant, and in two of eight donors the single most frequent clonotype came from this HLA-C-restricted group.

For sequencing, an Illumina HiSeq 1500 was employed. The raw public reads went through TCRdb reprocessing: fastp at Q25, MiXCR clone calling, in-frame beta chains kept. Here each entry gathers all rows of one CDR3 protein and keeps the most common genes and DNA. In this sample the table shows about 530,000 distinct CDR3 sequences, more than 25% of which occur a single time. The leading ten clones occupy 13% of the sample. From a lookup of the germline V gene, CDR1 and CDR2 are SGHTA and FQGTGA. The cysteine opens and the phenylalanine closes a CDR3 of 16 amino acids. The only DNA kept is the CDR3, 48 bases in frame from the first base. Relative to germline, V is 5 bases shorter and J is 2 bases shorter, with 19 bases between their ends.

The TCR sequence derives from a human donor in good health (CMV status not recorded). Some clones in this sample may be carry-over from other donors' samples. The sequence links TRBV7-3 to TRBJ2-7, and possibly TRBD2, on 6 matching bases. Sequences were obtained from PBMCs. In nucleotides, the sequence is TGTGCCAGCAGCAAAGACGGATATAGCGGTACCTACGAGCAGTACTTC. This codes for CASSKDGYSGTYEQYF.